Listed here are 20 T cell receptor beta chains from one sample, sequenced in a study of shared clonotypes between healthy human individuals. CD8 cells classed as naive were CD45RO-negative and positively selected for CCR7, excluding terminally differentiated effector memory CD45RA+ cells. Profiling relied on immunoSEQ multiplex PCR, and the TCRdb table lists in-frame clones only, not all of them. This sample has approximately 1.9 million clones, with 93% found just once. Material: naive CD8+ T cells from PBMCs. The receptors were gathered from a man aged 18 to 30 in good health. Some clones in this sample may be carry-over from other donors' samples.

The rearrangement uses TRBV4-2 and TRBJ2-1, with 8 nucleotides matching TRBD2. Germline values: CDR1 LGHNA, CDR2 YNFKEQ. The CDR3 has 15 residues. V dropped 4 bases and J dropped 3; count of bases not matched to a gene: 5. The CDR3 nucleotides read TGTGCCAGCAGCCTCGGGAGGGGACACTACAATGAGCAGTTCTTC. This gives the protein CASSLGRGHYNEQFF.

V gene TRBV7-8 combines with J gene TRBJ1-2; D remains unclear. The CDR3 contains 15 residues. Between the trimmed V and J ends, which lost 1 base and 4 bases, there was a span of 13 bases. Germline loops: CDR1 SGHVS, CDR2 FQNEAQ. As DNA, the CDR3 is TGTGCCAGCAGCTTAGACGGAGGGTACGGCTATGGCTACACCTTC. This gives the protein CASSLDGGYGYGYTF.

This chain uses TRBV30 with TRBJ1-1; weak D call: TRBD1 (5 bases). The V end was cut by 3 bases, the J end by 4 bases, with 12 bases between. The length of the CDR3 is 13 residues. CDR1 is GTSNPN, CDR2 SVGIG, per germline (reference sequence). The CDR3 here is CAWSSQGGTEAFF. DNA for the CDR3: TGTGCCTGGAGCAGTCAGGGTGGCACTGAAGCTTTCTTT.

The rearrangement links TRBV28 to TRBJ2-1, with D possibly being TRBD2 (5 bases). CDR1 is MDHEN and CDR2 is SYDVKM in the germline V gene. This CDR3 has 14 amino acids. The germline V and J ends were trimmed by 5 bases and 8 bases, with 16 bases remaining between them. The CDR3 bases are TGTGCCAGCAGTCTCCCGGGTGGGAGCGATGAGCAGTTCTTC. Its protein product is CASSLPGGSDEQFF.

This clone was counted a few times. The chain uses TRBV9 and TRBJ1-2, with D hard to call. Trimming shortened V by 2 bases and J by 5 bases, and 10 bases separated the two germline ends. The CDR3 is made up of 13 amino acids. Germline loops: CDR1 SGDLS, CDR2 YYNGEE. CDR3 DNA: TGTGCCAGCAGCGTTTTCCTTGGTTATGGCTACACCTTC. Translation: CASSVFLGYGYTF.

The chain couples TRBV27 to TRBJ2-3; D is ambiguous. The germline CDR1 and CDR2 sequences are MNHEY and SMNVEV (reference sequence). Trimming stripped 5 bases from V and 7 bases from J, with 13 bases between. This CDR3 has 13 residues. The CDR3: CASSIRAPNTQYF. The CDR3 DNA follows: TGTGCCAGCAGTATTCGGGCCCCAAATACGCAGTATTTT.

The chain uses TRBV27 and TRBJ2-2; the match to TRBD1 covers 11 bases. Germline CDR1 is MNHEY and CDR2 is SMNVEV (reference sequence). CDR3 size: 16 residues. With V trimmed by 5 bases and J by 7 bases, 9 bases remained unmatched. This CDR3 reads CASSLYRTGGDGELFF. The CDR3 bases are TGTGCCAGCAGTCTATACCGGACAGGGGGCGACGGGGAGCTGTTTTTT.

The chain couples TRBV19 to TRBJ1-4, with a possible D match to TRBD1 (6 bases). The CDR3 loop spans 15 amino acids. CDR1 is LNHDA and CDR2 is SQIVND in the germline V gene (reference sequence). V was cut by 7 bases and J by 3 bases, with 15 bases left in between. The DNA for the CDR3 is TGTGCCAGTAAAAGTTGGGGGGCTTCTAATGAAAAACTGTTTTTT. The encoded protein is CASKSWGASNEKLFF.

The chain carries TRBV7-2 and TRBJ2-7; TRBD1 is a possible D gene (7 bases). CDR1 SGHTA and CDR2 FQGNSA come from the germline V gene. The V gene lost 5 bases and the J gene lost 6 bases, with 14 bases spanning the gap. This CDR3 is built from 13 residues. CDR3 region: CASSLTGEAEQYF. The DNA of the CDR3 is TGTGCCAGCAGCCTCACAGGGGAGGCCGAGCAGTACTTC.

The V call is TRBV7-8, the J call TRBJ2-7, with D tentatively TRBD1 (6 bases). This CDR3 contains 17 residues. CDR1 and CDR2 (germline): SGHVS, FQNEAQ. Trimming took 5 bases from V and 4 from J, leaving 24 bases between them. This chain's CDR3 is CASSPHPTGYGPYEQYF. The CDR3 DNA is TGTGCCAGCAGCCCACACCCCACAGGGTACGGTCCTTACGAGCAGTACTTC.

The V gene is TRBV7-9, the J gene TRBJ2-7, with D possibly TRBD1 on 6 matching bases. The CDR3 covers 16 residues. Germline V gene lookup returns CDR1 SEHNR and CDR2 FQNEAQ (reference sequence). Trimming removed 1 base at V and 3 bases at J, with 16 bases between. The CDR3 nucleotides read TGTGCCAGCAGCTTAGTGTCGGCAGGGGAGAACTACGAGCAGTACTTC. Translated: CASSLVSAGENYEQYF.

The chain has TRBV2 and TRBJ1-3, with 7 positions matching TRBD1. There are 14 residues in the CDR3. V lost 9 bases, J lost 4 bases, and 9 bases stayed unmatched. In germline, CDR1 is SNHLY, CDR2 FYNNEI. CDR3: CARGDRASGNTIYF. DNA of the CDR3: TGTGCCAGAGGTGACAGGGCTTCCGGAAACACCATATATTTT. The full variable domain, its missing parts supplied by reference TRBV2 and TRBJ1-3, is EPEVTQTPSHQVTQMGQEVILRCVPISNHLYFYWYRQILGQKVEFLVSFYNNEISEKSEIFDDQFSVERPDGSNFTLKIRSTKLEDSAMYFCARGDRASGNTIYFGEGSWLTVV.

This sequence joins TRBV6-5 and TRBJ2-5; 7 bases fit TRBD2. V dropped 3 bases and J dropped 2; count of bases not matched to a gene: 6. CDR1 and CDR2 from the germline V gene are MNHEY and SVGAGI. The CDR3 totals 15 residues. CDR3 DNA sequence: TGTGCCAGCAGTTATTCGGGAGGCTTACAAGAGACCCAGTACTTC. This gives the protein CASSYSGGLQETQYF.

The J gene is TRBJ1-2, the V gene TRBV29-1; D is perhaps TRBD1 (6 bases). Germline values: CDR1 SQVTM, CDR2 ANQGSEA. Trimming pared 4 bases from V and 1 base from J, leaving 10 bases between. The CDR3 is 13 amino acids. The CDR3 spells CSVVLDSNYGYTF. The DNA for the CDR3 is TGCAGCGTTGTATTGGACAGTAACTATGGCTACACCTTC. Full variable domain (remainder filled in from reference TRBV29-1 and TRBJ1-2): SAVISQKPSRDICQRGTSLTIQCQVDSQVTMMFWYRQQPGQSLTLIATANQGSEATYESGFVIDKFPISRPNLTFSTLTVSNMSPEDSSIYLCSVVLDSNYGYTFGSGTRLTVV.

V and J are TRBV18 and TRBJ2-3; TRBD2 aligns across 14 bases. Trimming at V came to 0 bases and at J to 4 bases, leaving 6 bases not matched to a gene. Germline-derived CDR1 and CDR2 are KGHSH and LQKENI. This CDR3 spans 18 amino acids. In DNA, the CDR3 is TGTGCCAGCTCACCACCGGGACTAGCGGGAGTTAGCCCAGATACGCAGTATTTT. This gives the protein CASSPPGLAGVSPDTQYF.

In regard to this clone: A much larger clone is a single base away; this may be a read error. CDR3 DNA sequence: TGTGCCAGCAGCGTAGAACAGAACACTGAAGCTTTCTTT. Amino acid sequence: CASSVEQNTEAFF. V usage is TRBV9 and J usage is TRBJ1-1; D call uncertain. The CDR3 has 13 residues. V lost 0 bases and J lost 1, with 4 bases in between. Germline V CDR1 and CDR2: SGDLS, YYNGEE.

The chain uses TRBV28 and TRBJ2-7; D could derive from TRBD1 or TRBD2 (5 bases each). The CDR3 spans 15 residues. The germline V gene has CDR1 MDHEN and CDR2 SYDVKM. Trimming cost V 2 bases and J 3 bases, with 14 bases left between them. CDR3 bases: TGTGCCAGCAGTTTAATATCAGGGAGTGTCTACGAGCAGTACTTC. It translates to CASSLISGSVYEQYF.

The rearrangement links TRBV2 to TRBJ1-5; D is perhaps TRBD1 (6 bases). Germline V gene data show CDR1 as SNHLY and CDR2 as FYNNEI. V lost 7 bases, J lost 5 bases, and 21 bases lay in between. This CDR3 spans 16 amino acids. The CDR3 nucleotides read TGTGCCAGCACTTCCGGGGGGGGGCGACGGGATCAGCCCCAGCATTTT. It yields the protein CASTSGGGRRDQPQHF.

The genes are TRBV28 and TRBJ1-5; 9 bases fit TRBD1. The CDR3 spans 16 residues. Germline-derived CDR1 and CDR2 are MDHEN and SYDVKM. The V gene end was trimmed by 5 bases and the J gene end by 5 bases; junction bases not matched to a gene: 10. In DNA form, the CDR3 reads TGTGCCAGCAGTGTAACAGGGGGCAGAAGGGATCAGCCCCAGCATTTT. As protein: CASSVTGGRRDQPQHF.

As concerns this clone: The sample holds other DNA sequences that translate to the same CDR3. The chain recombines TRBV9 with TRBJ1-1; 7 nucleotides match TRBD1. Germline V gene sequence: CDR1 SGDLS, CDR2 YYNGEE. The junction had 3 bases not matched to a gene; V was cut back by 3 bases and J by 4 bases. CDR3 size: 13 residues. The CDR3 DNA sequence: TGTGCCAGCAGCGGACAGGGTTCCACTGAAGCTTTCTTT. Its translation: CASSGQGSTEAFF.